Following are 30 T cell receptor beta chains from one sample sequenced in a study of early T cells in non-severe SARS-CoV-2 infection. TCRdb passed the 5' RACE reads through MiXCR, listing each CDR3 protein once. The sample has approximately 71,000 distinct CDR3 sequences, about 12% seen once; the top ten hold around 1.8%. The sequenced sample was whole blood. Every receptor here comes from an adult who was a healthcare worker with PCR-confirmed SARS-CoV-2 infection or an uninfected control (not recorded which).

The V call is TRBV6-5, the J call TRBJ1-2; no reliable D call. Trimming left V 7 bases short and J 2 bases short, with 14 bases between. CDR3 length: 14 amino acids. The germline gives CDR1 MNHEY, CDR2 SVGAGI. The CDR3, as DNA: TGTGCCAGCACCAAGAGGGCAGGAAACTATGGCTACACCTTC. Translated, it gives CASTKRAGNYGYTF.

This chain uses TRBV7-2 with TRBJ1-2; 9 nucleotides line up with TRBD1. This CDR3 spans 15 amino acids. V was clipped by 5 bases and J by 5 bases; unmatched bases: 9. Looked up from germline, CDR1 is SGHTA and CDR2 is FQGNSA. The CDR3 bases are TGTGCCAGCAGCCCACCACCGGGACAGGGTTATGGCTACACCTTC. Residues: CASSPPPGQGYGYTF.

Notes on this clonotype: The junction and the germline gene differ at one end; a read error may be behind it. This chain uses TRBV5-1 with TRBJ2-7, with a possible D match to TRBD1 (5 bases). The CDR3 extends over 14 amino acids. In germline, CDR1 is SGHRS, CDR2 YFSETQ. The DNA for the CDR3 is TGCGCTAGCACGGCAGACAGCGTCTCCTACGAGCAGTACTTC. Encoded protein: CASTADSVSYEQYF.

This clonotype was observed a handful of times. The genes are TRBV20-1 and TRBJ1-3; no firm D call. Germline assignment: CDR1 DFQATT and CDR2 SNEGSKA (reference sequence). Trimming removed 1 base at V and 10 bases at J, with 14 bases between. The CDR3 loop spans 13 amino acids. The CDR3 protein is CSARVDGVETIYF. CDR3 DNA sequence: TGCAGTGCTAGAGTGGATGGGGTAGAGACCATATATTTT.

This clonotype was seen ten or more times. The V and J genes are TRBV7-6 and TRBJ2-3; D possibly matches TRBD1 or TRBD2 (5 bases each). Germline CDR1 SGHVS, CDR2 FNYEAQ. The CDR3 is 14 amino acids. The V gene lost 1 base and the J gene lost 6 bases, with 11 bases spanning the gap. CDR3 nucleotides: TGTGCCAGCAGCTTAGGGGGCCGCGGGGATACGCAGTATTTT. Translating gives CASSLGGRGDTQYF.

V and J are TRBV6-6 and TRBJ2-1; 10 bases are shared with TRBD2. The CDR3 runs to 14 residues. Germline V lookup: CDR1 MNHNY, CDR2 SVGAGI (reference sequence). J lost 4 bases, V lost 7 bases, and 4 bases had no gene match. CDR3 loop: CASTLAGVYNEQFF. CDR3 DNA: TGTGCCAGCACTCTAGCGGGGGTGTACAATGAGCAGTTCTTC.

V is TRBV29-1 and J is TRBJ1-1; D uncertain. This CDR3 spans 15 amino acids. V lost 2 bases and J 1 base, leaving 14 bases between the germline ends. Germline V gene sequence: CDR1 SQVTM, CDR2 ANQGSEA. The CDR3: CSVEYGLWSNTEAFF. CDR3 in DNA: TGCAGCGTTGAATATGGCCTTTGGTCGAACACTGAAGCTTTCTTT.

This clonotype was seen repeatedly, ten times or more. CDR3 DNA: TGTGCCAGCAGCGCACCCATTCCCCTAGCTCCCCTCCACTTT. This sequence encodes CASSAPIPLAPLHF. The gene calls are TRBV28 and TRBJ1-6; D uncertain. This CDR3 is 14 amino acids long. V lost 6 bases and J 13 bases, leaving 19 bases between the germline ends. CDR1 is MDHEN, CDR2 SYDVKM, per germline.

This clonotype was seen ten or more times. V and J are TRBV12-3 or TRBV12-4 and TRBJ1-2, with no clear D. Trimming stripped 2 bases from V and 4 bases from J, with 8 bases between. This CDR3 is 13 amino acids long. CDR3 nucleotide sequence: TGTGCCAGCAGTTTAAGGGCAGTCTATGGCTACACCTTC. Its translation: CASSLRAVYGYTF.

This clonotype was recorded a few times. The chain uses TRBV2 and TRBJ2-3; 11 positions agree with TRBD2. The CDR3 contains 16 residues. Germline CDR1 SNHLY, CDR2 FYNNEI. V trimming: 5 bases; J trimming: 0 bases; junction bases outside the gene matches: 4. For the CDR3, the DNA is TGTGCCAGCAGTTTGGGACTAGCGGCTAGCACAGATACGCAGTATTTT. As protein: CASSLGLAASTDTQYF.

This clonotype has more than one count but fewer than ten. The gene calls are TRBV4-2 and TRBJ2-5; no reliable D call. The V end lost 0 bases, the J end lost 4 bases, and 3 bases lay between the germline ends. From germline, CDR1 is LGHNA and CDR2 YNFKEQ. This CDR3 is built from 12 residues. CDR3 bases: TGTGCCAGCAGCCAAGATAGAGAGACCCAGTACTTC. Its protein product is CASSQDRETQYF.

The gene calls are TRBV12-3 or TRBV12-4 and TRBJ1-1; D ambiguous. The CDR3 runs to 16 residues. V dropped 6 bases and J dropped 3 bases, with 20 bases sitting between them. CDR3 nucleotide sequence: TGTGCCAGCAGCCACTCGCTTAGACACCAACACACTGAAGCTTTCTTT. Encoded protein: CASSHSLRHQHTEAFF.

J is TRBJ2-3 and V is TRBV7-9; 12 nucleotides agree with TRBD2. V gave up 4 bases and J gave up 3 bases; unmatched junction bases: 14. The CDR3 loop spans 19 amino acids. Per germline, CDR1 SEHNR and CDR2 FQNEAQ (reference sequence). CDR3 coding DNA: TGTGCCAGCAGCTCGGGACTAGCGGGCGAAGCAACATTGACAGATACGCAGTATTTT. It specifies CASSSGLAGEATLTDTQYF.

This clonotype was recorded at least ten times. CDR3 in amino acids: CASSWTVPSYEQYF. The CDR3 region has the DNA TGTGCCAGCAGTTGGACCGTGCCTTCCTACGAGCAGTACTTC. V and J are TRBV27 and TRBJ2-7; D not certain. The CDR3 runs 14 residues. The germline V gene encodes CDR1 MNHEY and CDR2 SMNVEV (reference sequence). Trimming stripped 4 bases from V and 1 base from J, with 11 bases between.

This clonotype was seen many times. This CDR3 is CASSLDPGTEKQFF. CDR3 DNA sequence: TGTGCCAGCAGCTTAGACCCCGGGACAGAAAAGCAGTTCTTC. V gene TRBV11-2 combines with J gene TRBJ2-1; 7 bases are shared with TRBD1. The germline V gene has CDR1 SGHAT and CDR2 FQNNGV. Trimming at V came to 0 bases and at J to 11 bases, leaving 7 bases not matched to a gene. The CDR3 consists of 14 residues.

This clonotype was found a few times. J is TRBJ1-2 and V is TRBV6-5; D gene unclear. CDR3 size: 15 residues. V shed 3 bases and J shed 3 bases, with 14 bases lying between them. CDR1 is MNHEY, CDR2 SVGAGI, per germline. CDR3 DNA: TGTGCCAGCAGTTATACCCCGCCAGTCCACTATGGCTACACCTTC. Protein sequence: CASSYTPPVHYGYTF.

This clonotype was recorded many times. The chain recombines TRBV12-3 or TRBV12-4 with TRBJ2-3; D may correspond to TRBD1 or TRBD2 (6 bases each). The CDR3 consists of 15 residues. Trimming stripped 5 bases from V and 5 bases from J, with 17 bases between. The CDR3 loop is CASSLNGKGGDTQYF. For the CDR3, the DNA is TGTGCCAGCAGTCTCAACGGGAAGGGGGGAGATACGCAGTATTTT.

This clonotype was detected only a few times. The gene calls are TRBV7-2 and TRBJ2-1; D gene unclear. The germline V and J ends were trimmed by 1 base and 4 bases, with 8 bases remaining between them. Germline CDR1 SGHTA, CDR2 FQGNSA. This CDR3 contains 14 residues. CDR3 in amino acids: CASSLDGPYNEQFF. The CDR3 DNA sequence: TGTGCCAGCAGCTTAGACGGGCCTTACAATGAGCAGTTCTTC.

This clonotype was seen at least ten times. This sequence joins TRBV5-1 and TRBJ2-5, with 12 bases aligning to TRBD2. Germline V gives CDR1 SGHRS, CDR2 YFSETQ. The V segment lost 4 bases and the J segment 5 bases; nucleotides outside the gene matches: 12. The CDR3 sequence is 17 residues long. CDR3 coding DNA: TGCGCCAGCAGCCCGTCGACTAGCGGGGGTTTAGGGGAGACCCAGTACTTC. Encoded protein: CASSPSTSGGLGETQYF.

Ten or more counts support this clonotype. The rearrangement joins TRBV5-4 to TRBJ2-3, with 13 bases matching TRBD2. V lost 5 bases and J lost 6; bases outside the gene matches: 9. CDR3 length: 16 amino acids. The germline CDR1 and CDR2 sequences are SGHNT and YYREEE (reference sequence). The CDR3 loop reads CASSSRLAGGGDTQYF. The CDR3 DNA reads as TGTGCCAGCAGTTCCCGACTAGCGGGGGGCGGGGATACGCAGTATTTT.

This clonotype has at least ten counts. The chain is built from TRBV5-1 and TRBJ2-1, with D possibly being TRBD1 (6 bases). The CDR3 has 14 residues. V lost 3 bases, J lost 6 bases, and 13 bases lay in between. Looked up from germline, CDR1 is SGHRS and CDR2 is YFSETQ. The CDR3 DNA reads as TGCGCCAGCAGCTCGAGGGGGACCTTCAATGAGCAGTTCTTC. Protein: CASSSRGTFNEQFF.

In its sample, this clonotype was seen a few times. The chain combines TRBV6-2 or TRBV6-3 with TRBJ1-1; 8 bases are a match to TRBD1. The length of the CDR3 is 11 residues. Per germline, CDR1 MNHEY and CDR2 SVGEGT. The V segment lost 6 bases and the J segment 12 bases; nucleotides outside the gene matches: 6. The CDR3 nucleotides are TGTGCCAGCAGAAAGGACAGGGCCACTTTCTTT. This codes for CASRKDRATFF.

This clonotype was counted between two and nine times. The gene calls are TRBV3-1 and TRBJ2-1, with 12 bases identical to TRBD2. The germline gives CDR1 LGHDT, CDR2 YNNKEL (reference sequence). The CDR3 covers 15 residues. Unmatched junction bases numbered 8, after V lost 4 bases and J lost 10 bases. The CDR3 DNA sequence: TGTGCCAGCAGCCCAACTAGCGGGGGGACATTGGAGCAGTTCTTC. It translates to CASSPTSGGTLEQFF.

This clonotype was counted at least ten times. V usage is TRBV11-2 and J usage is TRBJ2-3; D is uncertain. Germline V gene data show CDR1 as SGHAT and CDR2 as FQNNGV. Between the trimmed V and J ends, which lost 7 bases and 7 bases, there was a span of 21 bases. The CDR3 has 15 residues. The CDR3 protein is CASTPGSTLDNTQYF. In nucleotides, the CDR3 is TGTGCCAGCACGCCGGGCTCTACCCTTGACAATACGCAGTATTTT.

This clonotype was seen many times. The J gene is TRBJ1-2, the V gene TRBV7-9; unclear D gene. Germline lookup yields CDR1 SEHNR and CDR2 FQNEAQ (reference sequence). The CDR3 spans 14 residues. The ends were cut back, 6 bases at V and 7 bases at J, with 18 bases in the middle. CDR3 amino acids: CASSNMSLTSGYTF. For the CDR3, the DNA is TGTGCCAGCAGTAACATGAGCTTGACGAGTGGCTACACCTTC.

CDR3 residues: CASSLGTSGGTRYEQFF. The CDR3 DNA is TGTGCCAGCAGCTTGGGGACTAGCGGGGGGACCAGGTATGAGCAGTTCTTC. The V gene is TRBV5-6, the J gene TRBJ2-1; 14 bases are a match to TRBD2. The V segment lost 0 bases and the J segment 8 bases; nucleotides outside the gene matches: 7. Germline loops: CDR1 SGHDT, CDR2 YYEEEE. The CDR3 has 17 amino acids.

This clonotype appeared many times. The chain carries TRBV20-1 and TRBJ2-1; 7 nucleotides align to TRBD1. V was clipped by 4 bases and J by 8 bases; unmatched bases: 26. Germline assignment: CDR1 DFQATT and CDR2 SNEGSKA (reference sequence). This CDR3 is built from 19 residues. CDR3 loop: CSAKEDLTGQANPFDEQFF. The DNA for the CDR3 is TGCAGTGCTAAGGAAGATCTCACCGGACAGGCAAACCCCTTTGATGAGCAGTTCTTC.

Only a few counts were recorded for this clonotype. Here the CDR3 DNA reads TGCAGTGCTCCAGATGGGCGAGCGAACACTGAAGCTTTCTTT. Protein: CSAPDGRANTEAFF. V and J are TRBV20-1 and TRBJ1-1; D remains unclear. This CDR3 comprises 14 residues. Germline V lookup: CDR1 DFQATT, CDR2 SNEGSKA (reference sequence). Trimming removed 5 bases from V and 1 base from J, with 14 bases in between.

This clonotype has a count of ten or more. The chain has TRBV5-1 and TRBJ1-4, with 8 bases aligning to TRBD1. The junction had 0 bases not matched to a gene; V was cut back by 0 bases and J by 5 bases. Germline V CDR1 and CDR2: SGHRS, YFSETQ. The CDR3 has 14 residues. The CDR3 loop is CASSLGQGNEKLFF. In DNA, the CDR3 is TGCGCCAGCAGCTTGGGACAGGGGAATGAAAAACTGTTTTTT.

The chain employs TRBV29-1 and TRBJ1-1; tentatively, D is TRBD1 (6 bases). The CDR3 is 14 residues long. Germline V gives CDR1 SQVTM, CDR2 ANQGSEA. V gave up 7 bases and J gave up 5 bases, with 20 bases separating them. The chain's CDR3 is CSAANRAKGTEAFF. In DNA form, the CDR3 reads TGCAGCGCTGCAAACAGGGCCAAGGGAACTGAAGCTTTCTTT.